Listed below are T cell receptor beta chains from one sample, sequenced in a study of T cell responses to AZD1222 COVID-19 vaccine. The table came from immunoSEQ multiplex PCR; TCRdb's copy has only in-frame clones and leaves some out. Seen here are over 100,000 clones, about 88% observed once, and the top ten hold under 20%. The sample was peripheral blood, taken on day 0 of AZD1222 vaccination. These receptors all stem from an adult in good health. Both conserved end residues are part of each CDR3. The D gene is left open where the match is weak. For some rows the clone size is stated as once, few or many, or as a class when expanded; others skip it.

D,V,J,size,CDR3,DNA
-,TRBV2,TRBJ2-5,-,CASSETAGPEETQYF,TGTGCCAGCAGTGAGACAGCGGGTCCAGAAGAGACCCAGTACTTC
-,TRBV7-2,TRBJ2-7,few,CASSLVGGRVAYEQYF,TGTGCCAGCAGCTTAGTAGGGGGTAGGGTGGCCTACGAGCAGTACTTC
-,TRBV27,TRBJ2-2,-,CASSLWVTGELFF,TGTGCCAGCAGTTTATGGGTCACCGGGGAGCTGTTTTTT
TRBD1,TRBV9,TRBJ2-7,-,CASSPGQGALTGEQYF,TGTGCCAGCAGCCCAGGACAGGGGGCTCTAACGGGCGAGCAGTACTTC
TRBD1,TRBV6-5,TRBJ2-1,few,CASNSRDRGYNEQFF,TGTGCCAGCAATAGCCGGGACAGGGGCTACAATGAGCAGTTCTTC
TRBD1,TRBV9,TRBJ1-1,-,CASSVGTGLMNTEAFF,TGTGCCAGCAGCGTAGGGACAGGGCTCATGAACACTGAAGCTTTCTTT
-,TRBV10-3,TRBJ1-2,-,CAISEGRENGYTF,TGTGCCATCAGTGAAGGCAGGGAGAATGGCTACACCTTC
TRBD1,TRBV2,TRBJ1-2,once,CASGTGARNYGYTF,TGTGCCAGCGGGACAGGGGCTAGAAACTATGGCTACACCTTC
-,TRBV20-1,TRBJ1-1,-,CSAGEAFF,TGCAGTGCCGGTGAAGCTTTCTTT
-,TRBV11-3,TRBJ1-2,-,CASSSTGLYGYTF,TGTGCCAGCAGCTCCACAGGCCTCTATGGCTACACCTTC
TRBD1,TRBV4-1,TRBJ1-5,-,CASSHRQGSNQPQHF,TGCGCCAGCAGCCACCGACAGGGTAGCAATCAGCCCCAGCATTTT
TRBD2,TRBV20-1,TRBJ2-5,-,CSASSGGETQYF,TGCAGTGCTAGTAGCGGGGGGGAGACCCAGTACTTC
-,TRBV18,TRBJ1-1,-,CASSPYLGLNTEAFF,TGTGCCAGCTCACCTTATCTAGGGTTGAACACTGAAGCTTTCTTT
-,TRBV11-3,TRBJ2-1,-,CASSLGGAGITYNEQFF,TGTGCCAGCAGCCTAGGTGGAGCGGGTATCACCTACAATGAGCAGTTCTTC
-,TRBV2,TRBJ1-2,-,CASSVSINYGYTF,TGTGCCAGCAGTGTCAGCATCAACTATGGCTACACCTTC
-,TRBV20-1,TRBJ2-1,-,CSASAMSNNEQFF,TGCAGTGCTAGTGCGATGTCGAACAATGAGCAGTTCTTC
-,TRBV19,TRBJ2-7,once,CASSRDGSSYEQYF,TGTGCCAGTAGTAGGGACGGGAGCTCCTACGAGCAGTACTTC
-,TRBV6-6,TRBJ1-6,-,CATTPGERVYSPLHF,TGTGCCACCACCCCCGGGGAAAGGGTGTATTCACCCCTCCACTTT
-,TRBV4-3,TRBJ1-5,-,CASSQIQGQPQHF,TGCGCCAGCAGCCAAATTCAGGGGCAGCCCCAGCATTTT
TRBD1,TRBV5-4,TRBJ2-5,-,CASSFRQGVQETQYF,TGTGCCAGCAGCTTTCGACAGGGGGTACAAGAGACCCAGTACTTC
TRBD1,TRBV24-1,TRBJ2-2,-,CATSDGADRANGELFF,TGTGCCACCAGTGATGGGGCCGACAGGGCGAACGGGGAGCTGTTTTTT
-,TRBV3-1/TRBV3-2,TRBJ1-2,-,CASSQDMTDPNYGYTF,TGTGCCAGCAGCCAAGATATGACAGACCCTAACTATGGCTACACCTTC
TRBD1,TRBV7-2,TRBJ2-3,-,CASSFGQATDTQYF,TGTGCCAGCAGCTTCGGACAGGCGACAGATACGCAGTATTTT
-,TRBV6-6,TRBJ1-4,-,CASSSRESEKLFF,TGTGCCAGCAGTTCGAGAGAATCTGAAAAACTGTTTTTT
-,TRBV27,TRBJ2-7,-,CASSLTGYYEQYF,TGTGCCAGCAGTTTAACAGGCTACTACGAGCAGTACTTC
-,TRBV4-3,TRBJ1-6,-,CASSQGAQTNSPLHF,TGCGCCAGCAGCCAAGGGGCACAGACTAATTCACCCCTCCACTTT
-,TRBV6-2/TRBV6-3,TRBJ2-3,-,CASSWGYTDTQYF,TGTGCCAGCAGTTGGGGTTACACAGATACGCAGTATTTT
-,TRBV15,TRBJ2-1,-,CATSRGPPYNEQFF,TGTGCCACCAGCAGAGGACCACCCTACAATGAGCAGTTCTTC
-,TRBV5-4,TRBJ1-1,-,CASSWGIMDTEAFF,TGTGCCAGCAGCTGGGGAATAATGGACACTGAAGCTTTCTTT
-,TRBV5-5,TRBJ2-7,few,CASSPLSPGAYEQYF,TGTGCCAGCAGCCCCCTTAGTCCTGGGGCCTACGAGCAGTACTTC
-,TRBV5-4,TRBJ1-5,-,CASSSGPLNQPQHF,TGTGCCAGCAGCTCCGGGCCCTTAAATCAGCCCCAGCATTTT
-,TRBV12-3/TRBV12-4,TRBJ1-1,-,CASSRLEPAFF,TGTGCCAGCAGCCGATTGGAGCCGGCTTTCTTT
TRBD2,TRBV7-9,TRBJ2-7,-,CASSLGTSGGAHPYEQYF,TGTGCCAGCAGCTTAGGGACTAGCGGGGGGGCCCACCCCTACGAGCAGTACTTC
-,TRBV24-1,TRBJ2-2,-,CATSVPGGGANTGELFF,TGTGCCACCAGTGTCCCAGGGGGGGGCGCGAACACCGGGGAGCTGTTTTTT
TRBD1,TRBV10-2,TRBJ1-4,-,CASSERRGQEKLFF,TGCGCCAGCAGTGAGAGAAGGGGGCAGGAAAAACTGTTTTTT
-,TRBV7-8,TRBJ1-3,-,CASSPMMGNTIYF,TGTGCCAGCAGCCCCATGATGGGAAACACCATATATTTT
-,TRBV6-5,TRBJ2-1,-,CASSYVGGPLNEQFF,TGTGCCAGCAGTTACGTTGGGGGCCCTTTGAATGAGCAGTTCTTC
-,TRBV2,TRBJ2-7,-,CASSTRLIYEQYF,TGTGCCAGCAGTACCCGTCTAATCTACGAGCAGTACTTC
TRBD1,TRBV9,TRBJ2-7,few,CASSVAWDRPSYEQYF,TGTGCCAGCAGCGTAGCCTGGGACAGGCCCTCCTACGAGCAGTACTTC
TRBD2,TRBV7-3,TRBJ2-3,once,CASSLRSSGSDTQYF,TGTGCCAGCAGCTTAAGGTCTAGCGGGAGTGATACGCAGTATTTT
-,TRBV12-3/TRBV12-4,TRBJ1-4,-,CASSSAQNEKLFF,TGTGCCAGCAGTTCCGCTCAAAATGAAAAACTGTTTTTT
-,TRBV30,TRBJ1-4,-,CAWSGRLNEKLFF,TGTGCCTGGAGTGGTAGGTTAAATGAAAAACTGTTTTTT
-,TRBV12-5,TRBJ1-4,-,CASGSGQGRGEKLFF,TGTGCTAGTGGTTCTGGGCAGGGGCGGGGTGAAAAACTGTTTTTT
-,TRBV4-1,TRBJ2-3,-,CASSPGSTDTQYF,TGCGCCAGCAGCCCAGGGTCCACGGATACGCAGTATTTT
TRBD1,TRBV3-1/TRBV3-2,TRBJ2-4,-,CASSELQGAKNIQYF,TGTGCCAGCAGCGAGTTGCAGGGGGCGAAAAACATTCAGTACTTC
TRBD1,TRBV5-4,TRBJ1-2,-,CASSLGGTGRVSGYTF,TGTGCCAGCAGCTTGGGGGGGACAGGGAGGGTTAGTGGCTACACCTTC
-,TRBV10-2,TRBJ1-2,-,CASSDRRYGYTF,TGCGCCAGCAGTGACAGACGGTATGGCTACACCTTC
TRBD1,TRBV4-1,TRBJ1-1,once,CASSLGTGPEAFF,TGCGCCAGCAGCCTGGGGACAGGGCCTGAAGCTTTCTTT
-,TRBV25-1,TRBJ2-2,-,CASSPPAVGTGELFF,TGTGCCAGCAGTCCGCCGGCAGTTGGGACCGGGGAGCTGTTTTTT
TRBD2,TRBV29-1,TRBJ2-1,many,CSVEGLAGGPSYNEQFF,TGCAGCGTTGAGGGACTAGCGGGGGGGCCCTCCTACAATGAGCAGTTCTTC
-,TRBV21-1,TRBJ2-2,-,CASSKGGQGRDTGELFF,TGTGCCAGCAGCAAAGGGGGACAGGGGCGGGACACCGGGGAGCTGTTTTTT
-,TRBV27,TRBJ1-3,-,CASSLSGGGIGNTIYF,TGTGCCAGCAGTTTATCGGGAGGGGGGATCGGAAACACCATATATTTT
-,TRBV27,TRBJ1-6,-,CASSAGQGLSSYNSPLHF,TGTGCCAGCAGTGCGGGACAAGGTTTGAGCTCCTATAATTCACCCCTCCACTTT
-,TRBV6-5,TRBJ1-6,once,CASSYRGNSPLHF,TGTGCCAGCAGTTACCGGGGGAATTCACCCCTCCACTTT
-,TRBV6-2/TRBV6-3,TRBJ1-1,once,CASSPDWGTEAFF,TGTGCCAGCAGCCCAGACTGGGGCACTGAAGCTTTCTTT